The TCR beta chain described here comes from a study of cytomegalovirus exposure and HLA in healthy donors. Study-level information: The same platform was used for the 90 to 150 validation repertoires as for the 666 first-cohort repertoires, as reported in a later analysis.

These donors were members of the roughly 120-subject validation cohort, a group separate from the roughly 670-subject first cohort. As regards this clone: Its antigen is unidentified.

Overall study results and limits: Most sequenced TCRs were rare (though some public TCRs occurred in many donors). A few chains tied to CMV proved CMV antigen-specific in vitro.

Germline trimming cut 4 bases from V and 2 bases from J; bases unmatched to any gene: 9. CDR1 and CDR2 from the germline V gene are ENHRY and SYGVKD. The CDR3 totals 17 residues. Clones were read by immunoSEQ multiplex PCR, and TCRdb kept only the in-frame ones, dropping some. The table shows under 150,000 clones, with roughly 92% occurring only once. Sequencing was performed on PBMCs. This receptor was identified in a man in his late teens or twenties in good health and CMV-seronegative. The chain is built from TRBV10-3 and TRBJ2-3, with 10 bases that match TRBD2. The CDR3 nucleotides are TGTGCCATCAGTGTCGTAGCGGGGGGAACATACACAGATACGCAGTATTTT. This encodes CAISVVAGGTYTDTQYF.